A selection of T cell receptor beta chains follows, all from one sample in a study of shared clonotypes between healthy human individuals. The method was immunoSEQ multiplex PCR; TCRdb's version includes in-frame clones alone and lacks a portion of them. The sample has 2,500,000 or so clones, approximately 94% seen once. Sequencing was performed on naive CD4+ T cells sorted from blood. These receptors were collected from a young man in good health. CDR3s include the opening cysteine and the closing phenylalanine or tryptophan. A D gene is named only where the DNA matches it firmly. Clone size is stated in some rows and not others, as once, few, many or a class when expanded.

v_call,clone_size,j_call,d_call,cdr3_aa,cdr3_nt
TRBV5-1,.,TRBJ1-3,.,CASSFGSTSGNTIYF,TGCGCCAGCAGCTTTGGAAGTACCTCTGGAAACACCATATATTTT
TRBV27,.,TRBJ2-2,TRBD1,CASTPRGLNTGELFF,TGTGCCAGCACCCCCAGGGGGCTGAACACCGGGGAGCTGTTTTTT
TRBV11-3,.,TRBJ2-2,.,CASSSQGGAYNTGELFF,TGTGCCAGCAGCTCCCAGGGGGGGGCCTATAACACCGGGGAGCTGTTTTTT
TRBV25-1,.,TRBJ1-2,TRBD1,CASSVRGQGMRGGYTF,TGTGCCAGCAGTGTAAGAGGACAGGGTATGAGAGGGGGCTACACCTTC
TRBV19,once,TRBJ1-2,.,CASSISRDIHYGYTF,TGTGCCAGTAGTATAAGTAGGGATATCCACTATGGCTACACCTTC
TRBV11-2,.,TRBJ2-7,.,CASSKTHEQYF,TGTGCCAGCAGCAAGACCCACGAGCAGTACTTC
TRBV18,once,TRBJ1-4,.,CASSPPGTPGEKLFF,TGTGCCAGCTCACCCCCCGGGACGCCGGGGGAAAAACTGTTTTTT
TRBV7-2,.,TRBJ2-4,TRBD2,CASSSSTGRPNIQYF,TGTGCCAGCAGCTCCTCCACCGGGAGGCCAAACATTCAGTACTTC
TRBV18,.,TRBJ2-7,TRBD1,CASSPDGGTGSSYEQYF,TGTGCCAGCTCACCGGACGGTGGGACAGGGAGCTCCTACGAGCAGTACTTC
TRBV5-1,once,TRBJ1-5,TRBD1,CASSPTGLSNQPQHF,TGCGCCAGCAGCCCGACAGGGCTTAGCAATCAGCCCCAGCATTTT
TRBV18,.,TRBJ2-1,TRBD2,CASSGTSGYNEQFF,TGTGCCAGCTCCGGGACTAGCGGGTACAATGAGCAGTTCTTC
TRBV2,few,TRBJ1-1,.,CASSEGHLNTEAFF,TGTGCCAGCAGTGAAGGGCACTTGAACACTGAAGCTTTCTTT
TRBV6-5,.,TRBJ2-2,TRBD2,CASATLADTGELFF,TGTGCCAGCGCTACACTAGCGGACACCGGGGAGCTGTTTTTT
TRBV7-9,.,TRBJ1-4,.,CASSLGQGSNEKLFF,TGTGCCAGCAGCTTAGGGCAGGGAAGTAATGAAAAACTGTTTTTT
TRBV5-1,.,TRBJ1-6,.,CASRSRGYDNSPLHF,TGCGCCAGCAGAAGTAGGGGGTATGATAATTCACCCCTCCACTTT
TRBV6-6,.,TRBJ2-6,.,CASSYNPTSGANVLTF,TGTGCCAGCAGTTACAATCCGACCTCTGGGGCCAACGTCCTGACTTTC
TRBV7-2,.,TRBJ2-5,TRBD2,CASSLVGAGDVRETQYF,TGTGCCAGCAGCTTAGTAGGTGCGGGAGATGTCCGCGAGACCCAGTACTTC
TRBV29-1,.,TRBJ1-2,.,CSVDREGYGYTF,TGCAGCGTTGACAGGGAAGGCTATGGCTACACCTTC
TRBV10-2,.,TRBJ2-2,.,CASTQPPNTGELFF,TGCGCCAGCACACAGCCCCCGAACACCGGGGAGCTGTTTTTT
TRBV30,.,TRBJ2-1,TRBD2,CAWSYGLAGGPNEQFF,TGTGCCTGGAGTTATGGACTAGCGGGGGGACCCAATGAGCAGTTCTTC
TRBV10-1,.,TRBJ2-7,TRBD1,CASSEPGQPRQYF,TGCGCCAGCAGTGAGCCGGGACAGCCTAGGCAGTACTTC
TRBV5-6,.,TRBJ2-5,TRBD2,CASSLGLAGERQETQYF,TGTGCCAGCAGCTTAGGACTAGCGGGAGAGCGTCAAGAGACCCAGTACTTC
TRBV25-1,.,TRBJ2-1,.,CASQPWGGRVNEQFF,TGTGCCTCCCAGCCCTGGGGGGGCCGAGTCAATGAGCAGTTCTTC
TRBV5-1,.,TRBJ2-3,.,CASSQRDTQYF,TGCGCCAGCAGCCAACGAGATACGCAGTATTTT
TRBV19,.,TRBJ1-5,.,CASNRGDRQDQPQHF,TGTGCCAGTAACCGTGGAGACAGGCAGGATCAGCCCCAGCATTTT
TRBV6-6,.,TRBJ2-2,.,CASSIGEGDHTGELFF,TGTGCCAGCAGCATCGGCGAGGGGGACCACACCGGGGAGCTGTTTTTT
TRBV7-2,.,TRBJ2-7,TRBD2,CASSPPGGEQYF,TGTGCCAGCAGCCCCCCGGGAGGCGAGCAGTACTTC
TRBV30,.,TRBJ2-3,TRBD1,CAWNRGPADTQYF,TGTGCCTGGAACAGGGGCCCGGCAGATACGCAGTATTTT
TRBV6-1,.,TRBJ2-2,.,CASSESVYQGRGELFF,TGTGCCAGCAGTGAATCAGTATACCAGGGGCGCGGGGAGCTGTTTTTT
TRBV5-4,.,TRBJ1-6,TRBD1,CASSWTGDNSPLHF,TGTGCCAGCAGCTGGACAGGGGATAATTCACCCCTCCACTTT
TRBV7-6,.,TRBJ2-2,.,CASSLRPEANTGELFF,TGTGCCAGCAGCCTAAGACCAGAGGCGAACACCGGGGAGCTGTTTTTT
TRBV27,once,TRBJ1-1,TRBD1,CASSLSPGGRNTEAFF,TGTGCCAGCAGTTTAAGTCCAGGGGGAAGGAACACTGAAGCTTTCTTT
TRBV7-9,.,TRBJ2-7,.,CASSSGLGKQYF,TGTGCCAGCAGCTCAGGGCTGGGTAAGCAGTACTTC
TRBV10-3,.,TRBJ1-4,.,CAISDSGGANEKLFF,TGTGCCATCAGTGATTCGGGTGGGGCTAATGAAAAACTGTTTTTT
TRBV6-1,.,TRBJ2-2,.,CASKGPTHTGELFF,TGTGCCAGCAAGGGGCCTACTCACACCGGGGAGCTGTTTTTT
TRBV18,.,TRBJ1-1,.,CASSPRSHRATGDTEAFF,TGTGCCAGCTCACCCCGATCGCACCGGGCGACGGGGGACACTGAAGCTTTCTTT
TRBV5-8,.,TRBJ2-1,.,CASSLNNEQFF,TGTGCCAGCAGCTTGAATAATGAGCAGTTCTTC
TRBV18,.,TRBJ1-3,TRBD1,CASSPRMTGGGNTIYF,TGTGCCAGCTCACCACGGATGACAGGGGGTGGAAACACCATATATTTT
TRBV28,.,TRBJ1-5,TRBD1,CASSSDRALWNQPQHF,TGTGCCAGCAGTAGCGACAGGGCGTTATGGAATCAGCCCCAGCATTTT
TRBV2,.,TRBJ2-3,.,CASSGRGPGVFSTDTQYF,TGTGCCAGCAGTGGACGAGGGCCGGGGGTTTTCTCCACAGATACGCAGTATTTT
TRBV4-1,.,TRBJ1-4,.,CASSPRTPYNEKLFF,TGCGCCAGCAGCCCCCGGACCCCTTATAATGAAAAACTGTTTTTT
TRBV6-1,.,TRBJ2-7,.,CATGDYEQYF,TGTGCCACTGGGGACTACGAGCAGTACTTC
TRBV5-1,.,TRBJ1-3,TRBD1,CASSVGQLLGNTIYF,TGCGCCAGCAGCGTGGGACAGTTACTTGGAAACACCATATATTTT
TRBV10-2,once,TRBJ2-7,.,CASSESRWLEQYF,TGCGCCAGCAGTGAGTCAAGGTGGCTTGAGCAGTACTTC
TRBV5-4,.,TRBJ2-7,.,CASSLGGYGEQYF,TGTGCCAGCAGCTTGGGGGGCTATGGAGAGCAGTACTTC
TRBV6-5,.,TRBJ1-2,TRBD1,CASNPGVTGAGYTF,TGTGCCAGCAACCCTGGGGTGACAGGGGCCGGCTACACCTTC
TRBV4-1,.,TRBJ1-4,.,CASSQRAGAATNEKLFF,TGCGCCAGCAGCCAAAGGGCAGGGGCTGCGACTAATGAAAAACTGTTTTTT
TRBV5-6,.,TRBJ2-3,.,CASSPGGTAIAMAQYF,TGTGCCAGCAGCCCGGGGGGGACAGCGATCGCTATGGCGCAGTATTTT
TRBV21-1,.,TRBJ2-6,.,CASNKRDRSSGANVLTF,TGTGCCAGCAACAAAAGGGACCGAAGCTCTGGGGCCAACGTCCTGACTTTC
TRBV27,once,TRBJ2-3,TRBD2,CASSFTGLAERWGTDTQYF,TGTGCCAGCAGTTTCACGGGACTAGCGGAAAGATGGGGCACAGATACGCAGTATTTT
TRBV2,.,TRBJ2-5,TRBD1,CASRDSKETQYF,TGTGCCAGCCGGGACAGCAAAGAGACCCAGTACTTC
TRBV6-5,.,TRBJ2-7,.,CASSPSGLQEYF,TGTGCCAGCAGTCCTTCGGGCCTTCAAGAGTACTTC
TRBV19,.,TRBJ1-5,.,CASSMGTNSNQPQHF,TGTGCCAGTAGTATGGGCACCAATAGCAATCAGCCCCAGCATTTT
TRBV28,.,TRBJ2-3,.,CASSFVGFTDTQYF,TGTGCCAGCAGTTTTGTGGGATTCACAGATACGCAGTATTTT
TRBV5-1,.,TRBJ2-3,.,CASTSGPYTDTQYF,TGCGCCAGCACGTCAGGACCCTACACAGATACGCAGTATTTT
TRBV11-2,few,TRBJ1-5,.,CASSLDYLQPQHF,TGTGCCAGCAGCTTAGATTATCTACAGCCCCAGCATTTT
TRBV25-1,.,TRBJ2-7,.,CASSFTNEQYF,TGTGCCAGCAGCTTTACTAACGAGCAGTACTTC
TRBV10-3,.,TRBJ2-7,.,CAISVRQVDYEQYF,TGTGCCATCAGCGTTCGACAGGTCGACTACGAGCAGTACTTC
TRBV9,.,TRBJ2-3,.,CASSVATSDTDTQYF,TGTGCCAGCAGCGTAGCTACCAGCGACACAGATACGCAGTATTTT
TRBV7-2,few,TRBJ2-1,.,CASSLGGQGGNEQFF,TGTGCCAGCAGCTTAGGAGGCCAGGGAGGAAATGAGCAGTTCTTC